These T cell receptor beta chains were read from a single sample in a study of Graves' ophthalmopathy and Graves' hyperthyroidism. In TCRdb, the multiplex PCR reads were re-called with MiXCR into one record per CDR3 protein. Among 660,000 or so distinct CDR3 sequences listed, 35% to 50% were seen once. Sequenced sample: peripheral blood. These receptors originate from an adult man with Graves' ophthalmopathy. Both conserved end residues are trimmed from each CDR3. Each record gives: J gene, CDR3 length, V gene, D gene, CDR3 protein. The D gene is left open where the match is weak.

>TRBJ2-7|12|TRBV19|TRBD2
ASNLGAGGYEQY
>TRBJ1-2|14|TRBV9|NA
ASSVGDQDRLYGHT
>TRBJ2-2|12|TRBV12-3/TRBV12-4|NA
ASRQSINTGELF
>TRBJ2-7|13|TRBV5-1|NA
ASSLGPGNVYEQY
>TRBJ2-5|10|TRBV7-2|TRBD2
ASSLPGGTQY
>TRBJ2-6|14|TRBV25-1|TRBD1
ASSAGGAPGANVLT
>TRBJ2-2|15|TRBV19|TRBD2
ASSQDGRATNTGELF
>TRBJ2-7|9|TRBV10-3|NA
AGSEVGEQY
>TRBJ1-2|12|TRBV12-5|NA
ASGLYIGHYGYT
>TRBJ1-1|13|TRBV27|TRBD1
ASSQRGLGLTEAF
>TRBJ1-6|11|TRBV25-1|NA
ASTRGGNSPLH
>TRBJ1-1|15|TRBV7-2|TRBD1
ASSLGGGTGLLTEAF
>TRBJ2-2|13|TRBV25-1|NA
ASSEVGSVTGELF
>TRBJ1-4|9|TRBV7-8|NA
ASSLDQKLF
>TRBJ1-1|11|TRBV19|NA
AWLQFMSTEAF
>TRBJ1-3|11|TRBV29-1|NA
SVKLGVQNTIY
>TRBJ1-3|13|TRBV7-2|NA
ASSSRGSSGNTIY
>TRBJ2-5|13|TRBV7-9|NA
ASSMTGYHQETQY
>TRBJ1-1|12|TRBV11-2|NA
ASSRFPWPTEAF
>TRBJ2-5|11|TRBV2|TRBD1
ARLQGYSETQY
>TRBJ1-2|13|TRBV4-3|NA
ASSQSIKQGNGYT
>TRBJ2-1|12|TRBV10-3|TRBD2
AISVTSGGDEQF
>TRBJ2-7|12|TRBV10-3|TRBD2
AISGTSGSYEQY
>TRBJ2-5|13|TRBV12-3/TRBV12-4|TRBD1
ASSLGTGYTETQY
>TRBJ1-2|13|TRBV7-9|NA
ASSLGADPFYGYT
>TRBJ2-2|14|TRBV12-3/TRBV12-4|TRBD2
ASSSSSGGLTGELF
>TRBJ1-5|12|TRBV10-2|NA
ASSESTSGQPQH
>TRBJ2-5|12|TRBV9|TRBD1
ASSPGQAGETQY
>TRBJ1-2|13|TRBV20-1|NA
SARAGRGQSMIDT
>TRBJ2-5|9|TRBV20-1|NA
SVPMLETQY
>TRBJ1-5|12|TRBV12-3/TRBV12-4|NA
ASSLWGGNQPQH
>TRBJ2-5|8|TRBV30|NA
AWGGETQY
>TRBJ2-7|11|TRBV29-1|TRBD1
SRGQENPDEQY
>TRBJ2-7|12|TRBV20-1|TRBD2
SARSLAGPYEQY
>TRBJ1-3|11|TRBV19|NA
ASAEGPGNTIY
>TRBJ2-7|14|TRBV2|TRBD2
ASGPGLAGKEGEQY
>TRBJ1-1|12|TRBV6-5|NA
ASSSGQRDTEAF
>TRBJ1-3|13|TRBV7-9|NA
ASSPVGTSGNTIY
>TRBJ1-1|12|TRBV9|NA
ASAAEGGNTEAF
>TRBJ1-5|13|TRBV7-8|NA
ASSLGVGRDQPQH